Presented here are 21 T cell receptor beta chains from one specimen sequenced in a study of a mutant IDH1 vaccine in newly diagnosed glioma. As to time point: baseline, week 1 (first vaccination visit). Treatment in this sample: pre-vaccination baseline after standard-of-care therapy. Only in-frame clones appear in the TCRdb table, and some are missing; sequencing was by immunoSEQ multiplex PCR. The table includes around 50,000 clones, 75% to 90% detected once. The source material was PBMCs, sampled from a glioma patient treated with radiotherapy, temozolomide or both. The receptors originated from a man between 40 and 49 years old with glioma.

The chain is built from TRBV7-2 and TRBJ2-7; D is possibly TRBD2 (5 bases). The length of the CDR3 is 14 residues. The V and J ends lost 6 bases and 2 bases respectively, with 14 bases between them. Germline V gives CDR1 SGHTA, CDR2 FQGNSA. The CDR3 DNA sequence: TGTGCCAGCAGGACTAACTTTAACGCCTACGAGCAGTACTTC. It specifies CASRTNFNAYEQYF.

The J gene is TRBJ1-2, the V gene TRBV28, with D perhaps matching TRBD1 (5 bases). The CDR3 totals 14 residues. Trimming left V 1 base short and J 8 bases short, with 14 bases between. The V gene's germline CDR1 is MDHEN and CDR2 SYDVKM. The CDR3, as DNA: TGTGCCAGCAGTTTATCCAGGGTAACTAACGGCTACACCTTC. Its translation: CASSLSRVTNGYTF.

This rearrangement joins TRBV5-1 to TRBJ1-2; D call uncertain. Looked up from germline, CDR1 is SGHRS and CDR2 is YFSETQ. The CDR3 spans 14 residues. Trimming cost V 0 bases and J 6 bases, with 12 bases left between them. The CDR3 nucleotides are TGCGCCAGCAGCTTGGCCCGCGGGGTTGATGGCTACACCTTC. Translated: CASSLARGVDGYTF.

The chain carries TRBV4-1 and TRBJ1-3, with unresolved D. Trimming removed 4 bases from V and 4 bases from J, with 2 bases in between. Germline CDR1 MGHRA, CDR2 YSYEKL. The CDR3 totals 11 residues. The CDR3: CASSPGNTIYF. The CDR3, as DNA: TGCGCCAGCAGCCCAGGAAACACCATATATTTT.

CDR3 bases: TGTGCCACCAGCACGTGGGACAGCGGCGTCTCTGGAAACACCATATATTTT. It codes for CATSTWDSGVSGNTIYF. The chain is built from TRBV15 and TRBJ1-3; 7 bases are a match to TRBD1. V trimming: 4 bases; J trimming: 0 bases; junction bases outside the gene matches: 9. Looked up from germline, CDR1 is LNHNV and CDR2 is YYDKDF (reference sequence). CDR3 length: 17 amino acids.

The chain couples TRBV20-1 to TRBJ1-3; no definite D call. V lost 7 bases and J 4 bases, leaving 5 bases between the germline ends. The CDR3 consists of 10 residues. Germline lookup yields CDR1 DFQATT and CDR2 SNEGSKA (reference sequence). CDR3 DNA sequence: TGCAGTGTTTTCGGAAACACCATATATTTT. Its translation: CSVFGNTIYF.

This chain connects TRBV5-1 to TRBJ1-2; TRBD1 is a possible D gene (5 bases). The CDR3 is made up of 14 amino acids. Germline V gene data show CDR1 as SGHRS and CDR2 as YFSETQ. Trimming cost V 3 bases and J 4 bases, with 13 bases left between them. The CDR3 loop reads CASSSYDSFYGYTF. CDR3 nucleotide sequence: TGCGCCAGCAGCTCCTACGACAGTTTCTATGGCTACACCTTC.

The J gene is TRBJ1-1, the V gene TRBV6-6; 8 bases fit TRBD1. The trim removed 6 bases at V and 4 bases at J, leaving 7 bases unmatched. Germline CDR1 and CDR2: MNHNY and SVGAGI (reference sequence). CDR3 length: 14 residues. The CDR3 bases are TGTGCCAGCAGACGAGGGACAGGAGGCACTGAAGCTTTCTTT. Its translation is CASRRGTGGTEAFF.

The rearrangement links TRBV5-4 to TRBJ2-4; no clear D. The CDR3 consists of 17 residues. The germline V and J ends were trimmed by 4 bases and 4 bases, with 21 bases remaining between them. Germline CDR1 SGHNT, CDR2 YYREEE (reference sequence). CDR3 sequence (DNA): TGTGCCAGCAGCGGCCGATTGTTACCGGGCTTGAAAAACATTCAGTACTTC. Translating gives CASSGRLLPGLKNIQYF.

This sequence joins TRBV6-6 and TRBJ1-5; 9 bases line up with TRBD1. The CDR3 spans 16 residues. The ends lost 7 bases at V and 0 bases at J; junction bases unmatched: 7. CDR1 and CDR2 (germline): MNHNY, SVGAGI (reference sequence). CDR3 nucleotide sequence: TGTGCCAGCAACCTAGGGACAGGGTTTAGCAATCAGCCCCAGCATTTT. This translates into CASNLGTGFSNQPQHF.

CDR3 bases: TGTGCCAGCAGCGTAGACGTTGGCCGTACTAACTATGGCTACACCTTC. Its translation is CASSVDVGRTNYGYTF. V usage is TRBV9 and J usage is TRBJ1-2; D uncertain. The germline V gene encodes CDR1 SGDLS and CDR2 YYNGEE. The germline V and J ends were trimmed by 0 bases and 0 bases, with 12 bases remaining between them. The CDR3 runs to 16 residues.

This rearrangement joins TRBV13 to TRBJ1-1, with TRBD1 as a possible D gene (6 bases). CDR1 is PRHDT and CDR2 is FYEKMQ in the germline V gene (reference sequence). Trimming stripped 5 bases from V and 6 bases from J, with 16 bases between. The length of the CDR3 is 14 residues. In nucleotides, the CDR3 is TGTGCCAGCAGCGCTACAGGGAGGGAGCCTGAAGCTTTCTTT. It encodes CASSATGREPEAFF.

V gene TRBV25-1 combines with J gene TRBJ2-3, with a weak D call TRBD1 (6 bases). The CDR3 covers 15 residues. CDR1 is MGHDK and CDR2 is SYGVNS in the germline V gene. Trimming removed 6 bases at V and 5 bases at J, with 18 bases between. The CDR3 region is CASRGALSPRDTQYF. CDR3 bases: TGTGCCAGCAGGGGGGCACTTTCGCCCAGAGATACGCAGTATTTT.

The chain uses TRBV28 and TRBJ2-7; D not resolved. CDR1 is MDHEN and CDR2 is SYDVKM in the germline V gene. The CDR3 is 14 amino acids. The V end was cut by 4 bases, the J end by 2 bases, with 12 bases between. CDR3 bases: TGTGCCAGCAGTTCCCCCGGGCCGACCTACGAGCAGTACTTC. This gives the protein CASSSPGPTYEQYF.

J is TRBJ1-1 and V is TRBV6-6; D gene uncertain. Germline V gene data show CDR1 as MNHNY and CDR2 as SVGAGI (reference sequence). The CDR3 contains 11 residues. V was shortened by 7 bases and J by 6 bases, with 9 bases between the two germline ends. Written as DNA, the CDR3 is TGTGCCAGCACTAGAAGGGCTGAAGCTTTCTTT. As protein: CASTRRAEAFF.

The gene calls are TRBV6-5 and TRBJ2-7, with unresolved D. CDR1 and CDR2 (germline): MNHEY, SVGAGI. The CDR3 is made up of 12 amino acids. V lost 2 bases, J lost 4 bases, and 6 bases lay in between. CDR3 region: CASSYGFYEQYF. The CDR3 nucleotides are TGTGCCAGCAGTTACGGGTTTTACGAGCAGTACTTC.

The chain has TRBV18 and TRBJ2-7; 9 bases line up with TRBD1. Germline V lookup: CDR1 KGHSH, CDR2 LQKENI. The junction had 7 bases not matched to a gene; V was cut back by 3 bases and J by 1 base. The length of the CDR3 is 16 residues. CDR3 nucleotide sequence: TGTGCCAGCTCACCTCCGGGACAGGGTGGGTCCTACGAGCAGTACTTC. Translating it yields CASSPPGQGGSYEQYF.

This clone was observed once. The chain uses TRBV7-8 and TRBJ2-3; D may be TRBD2 (6 bases). The CDR3 sequence is 13 residues long. CDR1 and CDR2 from the germline V gene are SGHVS and FQNEAQ. The ends were cut back, 5 bases at V and 5 bases at J, with 11 bases in the middle. The CDR3 loop is CASSPLGGDTQYF. Written as DNA, the CDR3 is TGTGCCAGCAGCCCGCTGGGGGGAGATACGCAGTATTTT.

The V call is TRBV6-1, the J call TRBJ2-1, with TRBD2 matching over 7 bases. Per germline, CDR1 MNHNS and CDR2 SASEGT. This CDR3 comprises 15 residues. V gave up 7 bases and J gave up 2 bases; unmatched junction bases: 8. The CDR3: CASNPGLGAYNEQFF. The CDR3 DNA follows: TGTGCCAGCAACCCAGGACTAGGGGCCTACAATGAGCAGTTCTTC.

V is TRBV4-3 and J is TRBJ2-4, with D maybe TRBD1 (6 bases). CDR1 is LGHNA, CDR2 YSLEER, per germline. V was pared by 4 bases and J by 11 bases, with 18 bases between. This CDR3 comprises 14 residues. CDR3 coding DNA: TGCGCCAGCAGCCGGGACATAGAGGGATTGGTTCAGTACTTC. Translated: CASSRDIEGLVQYF.

The chain combines TRBV7-8 with TRBJ2-2; TRBD2 matches 8 bases. V dropped 4 bases and J dropped 7; count of bases not matched to a gene: 14. There are 17 residues in the CDR3. Germline V gene lookup returns CDR1 SGHVS and CDR2 FQNEAQ. CDR3 amino acids: CASSSLQREGLHGELFF. In nucleotides, the CDR3 is TGTGCCAGCAGCTCATTGCAACGGGAGGGGCTACACGGGGAGCTGTTTTTT.